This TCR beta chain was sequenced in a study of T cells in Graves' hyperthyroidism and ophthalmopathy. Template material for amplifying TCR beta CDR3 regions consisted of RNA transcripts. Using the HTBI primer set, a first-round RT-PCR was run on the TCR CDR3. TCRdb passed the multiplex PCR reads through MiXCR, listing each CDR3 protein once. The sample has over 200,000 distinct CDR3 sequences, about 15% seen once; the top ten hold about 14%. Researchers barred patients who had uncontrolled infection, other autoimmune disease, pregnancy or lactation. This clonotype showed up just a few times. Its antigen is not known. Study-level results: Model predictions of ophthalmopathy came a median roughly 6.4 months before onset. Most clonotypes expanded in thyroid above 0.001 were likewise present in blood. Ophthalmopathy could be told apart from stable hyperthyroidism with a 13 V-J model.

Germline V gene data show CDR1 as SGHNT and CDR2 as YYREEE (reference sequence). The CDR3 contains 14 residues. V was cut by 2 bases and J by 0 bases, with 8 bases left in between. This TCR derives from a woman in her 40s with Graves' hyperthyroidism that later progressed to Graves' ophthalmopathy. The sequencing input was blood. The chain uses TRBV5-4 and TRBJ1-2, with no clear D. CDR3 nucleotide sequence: TGTGCCAGCAGCTTCGGCAGCTCTAACTATGGCTACACCTTC. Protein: CASSFGSSNYGYTF.